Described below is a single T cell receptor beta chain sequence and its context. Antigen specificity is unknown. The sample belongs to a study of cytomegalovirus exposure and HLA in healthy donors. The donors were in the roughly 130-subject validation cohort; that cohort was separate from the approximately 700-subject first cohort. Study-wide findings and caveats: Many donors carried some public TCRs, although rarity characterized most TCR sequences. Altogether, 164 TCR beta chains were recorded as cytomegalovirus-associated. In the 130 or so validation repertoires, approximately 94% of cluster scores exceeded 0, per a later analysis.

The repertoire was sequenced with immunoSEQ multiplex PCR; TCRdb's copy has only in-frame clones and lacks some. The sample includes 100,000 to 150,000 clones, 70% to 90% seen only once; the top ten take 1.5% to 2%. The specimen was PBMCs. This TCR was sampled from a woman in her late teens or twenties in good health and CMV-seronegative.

The CDR3 DNA is TGCGCCAGCAGCTTGGAACGCTCAGGGGATGAAAAACTGTTTTTT. It codes for CASSLERSGDEKLFF. The gene calls are TRBV5-1 and TRBJ1-4, with a tentative D call TRBD1 (6 bases). The germline V and J ends were trimmed by 0 bases and 6 bases, with 12 bases remaining between them. The CDR3 is made up of 15 amino acids. CDR1 is SGHRS, CDR2 YFSETQ, per germline.